The T cell receptor (beta chain) described here comes from a study of T cell repertoires in cytomegalovirus infection. Study overall: It was recently identified HLA-C-restricted and well-studied HLA-B-restricted CMV epitopes that the study used. General study points: Within the response measured ex vivo, HLA-C-restricted CMV-specific TCR beta clonotypes were dominant.

Notes on this clonotype: Its antigen is as yet unknown.

TCRdb reprocessed the reads with MiXCR, giving one entry per CDR3 protein. Counted here are 680,000 or so distinct CDR3 sequences, around 32% occurring once; the ten biggest clones make up 15% to 20%. Germline V gene data show CDR1 as SGDLS and CDR2 as YYNGEE. The length of the CDR3 is 13 residues. Trimming took off 0 bases at V and 1 base at J, with 4 bases between the two ends. The input for sequencing was cultured PBMCs, taken from culture after CMV antigen stimulation. This clonotype originated in a human donor in good health (CMV status not recorded). Some clones in this sample may be carry-over from other donors' samples. The V and J genes are TRBV9 and TRBJ1-1; D is unresolved. CDR3 DNA sequence: TGTGCCAGCAGCGTAGTTCAGAACACTGAAGCTTTCTTT. This codes for CASSVVQNTEAFF.